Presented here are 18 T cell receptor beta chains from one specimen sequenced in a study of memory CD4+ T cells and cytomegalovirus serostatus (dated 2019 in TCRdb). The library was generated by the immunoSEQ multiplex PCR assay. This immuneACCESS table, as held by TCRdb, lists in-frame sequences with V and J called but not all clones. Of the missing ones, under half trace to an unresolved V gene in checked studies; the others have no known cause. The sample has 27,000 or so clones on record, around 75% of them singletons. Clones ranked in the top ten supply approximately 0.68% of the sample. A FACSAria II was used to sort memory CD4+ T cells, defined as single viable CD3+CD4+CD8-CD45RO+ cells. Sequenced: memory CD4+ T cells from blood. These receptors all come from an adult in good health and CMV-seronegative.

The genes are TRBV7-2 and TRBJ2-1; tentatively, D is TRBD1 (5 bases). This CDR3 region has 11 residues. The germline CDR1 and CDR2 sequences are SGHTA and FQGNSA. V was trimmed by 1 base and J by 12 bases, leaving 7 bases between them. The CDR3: CASSLGGGQFF. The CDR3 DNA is TGTGCCAGCAGCTTAGGGGGCGGGCAGTTCTTC. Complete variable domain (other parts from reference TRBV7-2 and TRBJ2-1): GAGVSQSPSNKVTEKGKDVELRCDPISGHTALYWYRQSLGQGLEFLIYFQGNSAPDKSGLPSDRFSAERTGGSVSTLTIQRTQQEDSAVYLCASSLGGGQFFGPGTRLTVL.

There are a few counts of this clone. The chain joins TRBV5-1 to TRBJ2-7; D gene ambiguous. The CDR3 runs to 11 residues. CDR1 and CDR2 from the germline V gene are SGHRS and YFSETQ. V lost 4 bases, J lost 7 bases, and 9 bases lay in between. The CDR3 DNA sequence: TGCGCCAGCAGCGCGCATGAAGAGCAGTACTTC. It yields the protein CASSAHEEQYF. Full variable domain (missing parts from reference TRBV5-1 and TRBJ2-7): KAGVTQTPRYLIKTRGQQVTLSCSPISGHRSVSWYQQTPGQGLQFLFEYFSETQRNKGNFPGRFSGRQFSNSRSEMNVSTLELGDSALYLCASSAHEEQYFGPGTRLTVT.

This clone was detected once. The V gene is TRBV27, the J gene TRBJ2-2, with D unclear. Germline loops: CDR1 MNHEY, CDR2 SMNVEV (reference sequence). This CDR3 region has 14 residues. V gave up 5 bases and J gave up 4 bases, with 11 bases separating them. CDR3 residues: CASSIRPSTGELFF. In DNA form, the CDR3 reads TGTGCCAGCAGTATCCGCCCCAGCACCGGGGAGCTGTTTTTT.

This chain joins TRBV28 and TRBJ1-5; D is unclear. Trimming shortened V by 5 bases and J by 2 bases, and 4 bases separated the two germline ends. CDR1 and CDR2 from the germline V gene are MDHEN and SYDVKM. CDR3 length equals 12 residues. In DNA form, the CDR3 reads TGTGCCAGCAGTAGGGGCAATCAGCCCCAGCATTTT. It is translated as CASSRGNQPQHF.

CDR3: CASSAEAGVRGYTF. In nucleotides, the CDR3 is TGTGCCAGCAGTGCCGAAGCAGGGGTCCGTGGCTACACCTTC. The chain combines TRBV28 with TRBJ1-2, with D possibly TRBD1 on 6 matching bases. V was pared by 5 bases and J by 7 bases, with 17 bases between. This CDR3 has 14 amino acids. CDR1 MDHEN and CDR2 SYDVKM come from the germline V gene.

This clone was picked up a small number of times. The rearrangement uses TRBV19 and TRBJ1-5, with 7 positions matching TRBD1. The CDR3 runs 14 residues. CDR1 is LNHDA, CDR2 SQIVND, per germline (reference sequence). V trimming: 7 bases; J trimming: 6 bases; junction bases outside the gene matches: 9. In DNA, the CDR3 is TGTGCCAGTACCCGGGACAGTTCGTTTCAGCCCCAGCATTTT. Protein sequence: CASTRDSSFQPQHF.

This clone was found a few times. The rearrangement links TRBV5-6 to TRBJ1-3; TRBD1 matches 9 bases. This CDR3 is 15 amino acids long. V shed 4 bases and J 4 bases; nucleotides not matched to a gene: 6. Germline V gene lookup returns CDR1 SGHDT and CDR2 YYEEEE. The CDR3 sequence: CASSPGTGRGNTIYF. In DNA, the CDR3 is TGTGCCAGCAGCCCCGGGACAGGGCGAGGAAACACCATATATTTT.

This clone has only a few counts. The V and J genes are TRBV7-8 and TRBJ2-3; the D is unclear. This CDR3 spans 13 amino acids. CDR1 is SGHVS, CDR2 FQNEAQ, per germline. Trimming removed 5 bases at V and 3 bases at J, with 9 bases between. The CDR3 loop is CASSTAATDTQYF. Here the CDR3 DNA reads TGTGCCAGCAGCACAGCCGCGACAGATACGCAGTATTTT.

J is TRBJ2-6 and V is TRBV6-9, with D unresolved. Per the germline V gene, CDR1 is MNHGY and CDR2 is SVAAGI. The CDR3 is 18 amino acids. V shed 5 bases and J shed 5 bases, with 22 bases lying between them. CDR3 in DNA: TGTGCCAGCAGTGCATCATTCTTACGACAAAGTCGGGCCAACGTCCTGACTTTC. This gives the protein CASSASFLRQSRANVLTF.

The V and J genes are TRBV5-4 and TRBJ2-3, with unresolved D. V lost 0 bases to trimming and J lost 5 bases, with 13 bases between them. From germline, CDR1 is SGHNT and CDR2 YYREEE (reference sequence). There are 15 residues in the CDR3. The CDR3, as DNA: TGTGCCAGCAGCTTGGAAGTTAGCCAAGGAGATACGCAGTATTTT. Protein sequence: CASSLEVSQGDTQYF.

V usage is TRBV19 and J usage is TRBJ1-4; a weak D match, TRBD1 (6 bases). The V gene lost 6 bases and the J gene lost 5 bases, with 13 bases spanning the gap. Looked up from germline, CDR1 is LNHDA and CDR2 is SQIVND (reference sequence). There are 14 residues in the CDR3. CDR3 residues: CASRVQGGNEKLFF. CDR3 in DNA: TGTGCCAGTAGGGTACAGGGAGGGAATGAAAAACTGTTTTTT.

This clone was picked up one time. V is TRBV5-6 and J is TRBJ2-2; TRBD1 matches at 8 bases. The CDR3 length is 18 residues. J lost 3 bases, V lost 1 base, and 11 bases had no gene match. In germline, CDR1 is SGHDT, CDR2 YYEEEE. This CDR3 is CASSLFFGRGHDTGELFF. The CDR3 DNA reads TGTGCCAGCAGCTTGTTTTTCGGCAGGGGGCACGACACCGGGGAGCTGTTTTTT.

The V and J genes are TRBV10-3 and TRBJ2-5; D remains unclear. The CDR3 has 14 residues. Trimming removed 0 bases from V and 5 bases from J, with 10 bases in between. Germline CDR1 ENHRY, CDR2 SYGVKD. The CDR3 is CAISESTAGETQYF. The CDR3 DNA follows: TGTGCCATCAGTGAGTCTACGGCTGGGGAGACCCAGTACTTC.

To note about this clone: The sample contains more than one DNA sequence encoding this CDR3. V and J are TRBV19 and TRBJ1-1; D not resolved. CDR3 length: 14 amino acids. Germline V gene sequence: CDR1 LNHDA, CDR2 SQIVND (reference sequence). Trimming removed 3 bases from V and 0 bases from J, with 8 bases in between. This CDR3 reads CASSIPGLNTEAFF. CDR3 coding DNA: TGTGCCAGTAGTATCCCAGGACTGAACACTGAAGCTTTCTTT.

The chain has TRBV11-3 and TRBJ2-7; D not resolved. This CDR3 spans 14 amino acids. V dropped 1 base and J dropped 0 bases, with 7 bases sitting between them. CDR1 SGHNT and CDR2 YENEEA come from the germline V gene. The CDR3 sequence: CASSLAGPSYEQYF. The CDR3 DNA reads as TGTGCCAGCAGCTTAGCCGGACCCTCCTACGAGCAGTACTTC.

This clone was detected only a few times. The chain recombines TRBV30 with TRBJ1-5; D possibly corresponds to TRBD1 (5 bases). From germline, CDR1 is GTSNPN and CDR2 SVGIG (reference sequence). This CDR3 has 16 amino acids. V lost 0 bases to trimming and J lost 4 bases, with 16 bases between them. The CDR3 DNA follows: TGTGCCTGGAGTGTGAGGGCAGGAAGGGGTAATCAGCCCCAGCATTTT. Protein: CAWSVRAGRGNQPQHF.

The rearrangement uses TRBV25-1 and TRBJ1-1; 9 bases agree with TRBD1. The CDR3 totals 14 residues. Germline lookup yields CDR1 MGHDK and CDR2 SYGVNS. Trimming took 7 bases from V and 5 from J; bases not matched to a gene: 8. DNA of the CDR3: TGTGCCAGCATTAAAACAGGGGGCCTTACTGAAGCTTTCTTT. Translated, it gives CASIKTGGLTEAFF.

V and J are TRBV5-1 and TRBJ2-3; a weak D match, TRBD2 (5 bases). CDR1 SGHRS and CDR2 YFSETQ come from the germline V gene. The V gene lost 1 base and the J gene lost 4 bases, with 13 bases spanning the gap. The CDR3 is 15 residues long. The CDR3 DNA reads TGCGCCAGCAGCTTGAGCCTGGACTCATCAGATACGCAGTATTTT. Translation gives CASSLSLDSSDTQYF.